A single count supports the clone carrying this TCR beta chain. Its antigen is unidentified. This sample stems from a study of PD-1 blockade in classical Hodgkin lymphoma. Study-wide points: It was reported that newly diagnosed patients had less baseline TCR diversity than healthy donors. Baseline diversity resembling that of newly diagnosed patients was seen in complete responders. Some patients started nivolumab under 1 year after ASCT, and they were excluded. There was a significant rise in CD4+ TCR diversity by C4D1, with no such rise for CD8+.

Noted time point: cycle 4 day 1 (C4D1), after 5 to 7 weeks of nivolumab. Relapse was seen in all patients after autologous stem cell transplantation, and brentuximab vedotin exposure was variable. Profiled with immunoSEQ multiplex PCR; TCRdb holds only in-frame clones, not every one. Of around 53,000 clones listed, roughly 80% were seen once; the top ten hold over 9.5%. Source: peripheral blood mononuclear cells (PBMCs), taken before the fourth cycle of nivolumab. This sequence originates from a human donor with classical Hodgkin lymphoma.

Written as DNA, the CDR3 is TGTGCCAGCAGCTGGAAGACCCCAGGGGGCACAGATACGCAGTATTTT. This gives the protein CASSWKTPGGTDTQYF. The V call is TRBV5-6, the J call TRBJ2-3, with D possibly matching TRBD1 (6 bases). V was shortened by 3 bases and J by 1 base, with 15 bases between the two germline ends. This CDR3 spans 16 amino acids. Looked up from germline, CDR1 is SGHDT and CDR2 is YYEEEE.